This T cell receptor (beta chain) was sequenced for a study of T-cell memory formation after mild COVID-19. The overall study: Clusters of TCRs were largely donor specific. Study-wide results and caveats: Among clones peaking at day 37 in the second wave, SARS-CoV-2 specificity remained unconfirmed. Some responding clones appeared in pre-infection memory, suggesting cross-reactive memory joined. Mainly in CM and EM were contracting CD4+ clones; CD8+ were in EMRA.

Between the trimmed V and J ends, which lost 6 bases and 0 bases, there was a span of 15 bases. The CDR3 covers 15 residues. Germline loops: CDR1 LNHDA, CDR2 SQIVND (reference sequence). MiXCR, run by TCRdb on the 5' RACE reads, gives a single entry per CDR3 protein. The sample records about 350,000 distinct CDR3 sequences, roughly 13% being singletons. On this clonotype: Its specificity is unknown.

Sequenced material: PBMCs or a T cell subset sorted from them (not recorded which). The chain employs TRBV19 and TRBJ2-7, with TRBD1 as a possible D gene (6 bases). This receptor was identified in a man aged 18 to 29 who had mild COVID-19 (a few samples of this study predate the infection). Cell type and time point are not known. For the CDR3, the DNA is TGTGCCAGTAGCCTTAGACAGGCTAACTCCTACGAGCAGTACTTC. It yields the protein CASSLRQANSYEQYF. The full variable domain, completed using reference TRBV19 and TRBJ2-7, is DGGITQSPKYLFRKEGQNVTLSCEQNLNHDAMYWYRQDPGQGLRLIYYSQIVNDFQKGDIAEGYSVSREKKESFPLTVTSAQKNPTAFYLCASSLRQANSYEQYFGPGTRLTVT.